The 16 T cell receptor beta chains reported below all come from one sample, sequenced in a study of blood T cell repertoires in COVID-19. Assay used: immunoSEQ multiplex PCR; TCRdb lists only in-frame clones, some missing. Of about 87,000 clones listed, 70% to 85% are singletons. The sequenced material came from peripheral blood. These receptors were obtained from a woman of 80 years or more with COVID-19, enrolled during active disease.

This clone was found a few times. This chain joins TRBV2 and TRBJ2-7; D may be TRBD2 (6 bases). Germline assignment: CDR1 SNHLY and CDR2 FYNNEI. CDR3 length equals 15 residues. The ends were cut back, 1 base at V and 2 bases at J, with 12 bases in the middle. CDR3 loop: CASSEGRRDPYEQYF. DNA for the CDR3: TGTGCCAGCAGTGAAGGGAGGAGGGACCCCTACGAGCAGTACTTC.

V gene TRBV4-2 combines with J gene TRBJ2-3; 8 bases map to TRBD2. Germline lookup yields CDR1 LGHNA and CDR2 YNFKEQ. This CDR3 has 14 residues. Trimming cost V 6 bases and J 2 bases; bases outside gene matches: 4. CDR3 DNA: TGTGCCAGCAGGAAAGCGGGGGACACAGATACGCAGTATTTT. It yields the protein CASRKAGDTDTQYF.

The chain carries TRBV20-1 and TRBJ1-4; D is undetermined. The CDR3 loop spans 11 amino acids. Germline V gene lookup returns CDR1 DFQATT and CDR2 SNEGSKA (reference sequence). The CDR3 nucleotides are TGCATTGGAGGCACTAATGAAAAACTGTTTTTT. Its translation is CIGGTNEKLFF.

This sequence joins TRBV30 and TRBJ2-1; 11 nucleotides match TRBD2. Germline trimming cut 5 bases from V and 8 bases from J; bases unmatched to any gene: 8. CDR1 and CDR2 (germline): GTSNPN, SVGIG (reference sequence). The CDR3 extends over 14 amino acids. The CDR3 region has the DNA TGTGCCTGGGGGACTAGCGGCCTTAGATATGAGCAGTTCTTC. Its translation is CAWGTSGLRYEQFF.

The rearrangement joins TRBV19 to TRBJ1-5; 7 bases map to TRBD1. J lost 5 bases, V lost 2 bases, and 9 bases had no gene match. The CDR3 loop spans 16 amino acids. Germline V gene sequence: CDR1 LNHDA, CDR2 SQIVND (reference sequence). CDR3 sequence (DNA): TGTGCCAGTAGTATAAGCGTGGCCAGGGGGGATCAGCCCCAGCATTTT. Amino acid sequence: CASSISVARGDQPQHF.

V usage is TRBV6-5 and J usage is TRBJ1-2; possible D gene TRBD1, 5 bases. Trimming stripped 2 bases from V and 8 bases from J, with 15 bases between. Per germline, CDR1 MNHEY and CDR2 SVGAGI. CDR3 size: 14 residues. CDR3: CASSYGGVSGGYTF. The CDR3 nucleotides read TGTGCCAGCAGTTACGGAGGGGTGTCGGGGGGCTACACCTTC.

The chain combines TRBV5-4 with TRBJ2-7; 7 bases agree with TRBD1. The CDR3 totals 15 residues. Germline V lookup: CDR1 SGHNT, CDR2 YYREEE (reference sequence). The trim removed 4 bases at V and 0 bases at J, leaving 7 bases unmatched. In nucleotides, the CDR3 is TGTGCCAGCAGCCCCCGGACAGGCGTCTCCTACGAGCAGTACTTC. Encoded protein: CASSPRTGVSYEQYF.

V and J are TRBV18 and TRBJ1-5, with TRBD1 matching over 8 bases. Germline assignment: CDR1 KGHSH and CDR2 LQKENI. J lost 6 bases, V lost 4 bases, and 11 bases had no gene match. This CDR3 comprises 16 residues. This CDR3 reads CASSRGQGSSAQPQHF. The CDR3 coding sequence is TGTGCCAGCTCACGTGGACAGGGAAGTTCCGCTCAGCCCCAGCATTTT. Drawing the rest from reference TRBV18 and TRBJ1-5, the complete variable domain is NAGVMQNPRHLVRRRGQEARLRCSPMKGHSHVYWYRQLPEEGLKFMVYLQKENIIDESGMPKERFSAEFPKEGPSILRIQQVVRGDSAAYFCASSRGQGSSAQPQHFGDGTRLSIL.

The chain employs TRBV4-2 and TRBJ2-3; 7 nucleotides align to TRBD2. V dropped 1 base and J dropped 0; count of bases not matched to a gene: 13. Germline values: CDR1 LGHNA, CDR2 YNFKEQ. This CDR3 contains 19 residues. The CDR3 nucleotides are TGTGCCAGCAGCCAAGTTGTGTCGACGGGGGGAATGAGCACAGATACGCAGTATTTT. As protein: CASSQVVSTGGMSTDTQYF.

The rearrangement uses TRBV10-3 and TRBJ2-1, with 15 bases fitting TRBD2. Germline CDR1 reads ENHRY; CDR2 reads SYGVKD. The CDR3 has 16 residues. V shed 5 bases and J 9 bases; nucleotides not matched to a gene: 8. CDR3 region: CAISLGLAGGGAEQFF. The CDR3 DNA follows: TGTGCCATCAGTCTGGGACTAGCGGGGGGCGGGGCTGAGCAGTTCTTC.

Only one count was recorded for this clone. The genes are TRBV18 and TRBJ1-2; D is perhaps TRBD1 (6 bases). Trimming removed 2 bases at V and 3 bases at J, with 13 bases between. Germline CDR1 reads KGHSH; CDR2 reads LQKENI. The CDR3 length is 15 residues. CDR3: CASSPTSQGDYGYTF. In DNA, the CDR3 is TGTGCCAGCTCACCAACGTCACAGGGCGACTATGGCTACACCTTC.

The chain combines TRBV2 with TRBJ1-6; perhaps TRBD1 as D (6 bases). There are 15 residues in the CDR3. Per germline, CDR1 SNHLY and CDR2 FYNNEI. V lost 4 bases and J 6 bases, leaving 13 bases between the germline ends. CDR3 region: CASSGRTVPNSPLHF. CDR3 bases: TGTGCCAGCAGTGGTCGGACAGTTCCTAATTCACCCCTCCACTTT.

This chain uses TRBV10-1 with TRBJ2-1; perhaps TRBD2 as D (6 bases). Germline CDR1 is WNHNN and CDR2 is SYGVQD (reference sequence). V lost 4 bases, J lost 0 bases, and 13 bases lay in between. This CDR3 has 16 amino acids. The CDR3 loop reads CASSGPGDVSYNEQFF. The CDR3 coding sequence is TGCGCCAGCAGTGGGCCGGGGGACGTCTCCTACAATGAGCAGTTCTTC.

This chain uses TRBV6-4 with TRBJ1-3; TRBD1 agrees at 7 bases. The CDR3 sequence is 14 residues long. CDR1 and CDR2 from the germline V gene are MRHNA and SNTAGT. With 7 bases clipped from V and 2 bases from J, the junction kept 5 bases outside the gene matches. In nucleotides, the CDR3 is TGTGCCAGCACCATAACAGGGGCTGGAAACACCATATATTTT. The encoded protein is CASTITGAGNTIYF.

The CDR3 nucleotides read TGTGCCAGCAGTTTCCTAAGCGGGGGGAGGACCGGGGAGCTGTTTTTT. Translation gives CASSFLSGGRTGELFF. V gene TRBV6-5 combines with J gene TRBJ2-2; 9 bases agree with TRBD2. This CDR3 is 16 amino acids long. Germline lookup yields CDR1 MNHEY and CDR2 SVGAGI. Germline trimming cut 4 bases from V and 5 bases from J; bases unmatched to any gene: 8.

The chain's CDR3 is CASQGQGAGSNQPQHF. The DNA of the CDR3 is TGTGCCAGCCAGGGACAGGGGGCAGGTAGCAATCAGCCCCAGCATTTT. The chain recombines TRBV18 with TRBJ1-5; 12 bases are shared with TRBD1. The CDR3 totals 16 residues. Germline V gene data show CDR1 as KGHSH and CDR2 as LQKENI. Losses at the gene ends were 8 bases for V and 0 bases for J; bases not matched to a gene: 5.